This T cell receptor beta chain was documented in a study of CD8 T cells in ankylosing spondylitis. Findings and caveats of the study: Seemingly distinctive of ankylosing spondylitis blood was a TCR beta motif formed by eight highly homologous variants.

The germline V gene encodes CDR1 KGHDR and CDR2 SFDVKD. V trimming: 3 bases; J trimming: 1 base; junction bases outside the gene matches: 3. The CDR3 has 16 residues. As for this clonotype: Its matching antigen is unknown.

TCRdb used MiXCR to reprocess the 5' RACE reads, holding one entry per CDR3 protein. The sample carries about 700,000 distinct CDR3 sequences, roughly 20% recorded once. The chain carries TRBV24-1 and TRBJ2-3; 10 bases map to TRBD2. The source of this sequence is a male donor with ankylosing spondylitis. The sample taken for sequencing was blood, either unsorted or a sorted T cell fraction (not recorded which). The CDR3 here is CATSDPLAGGTDTQYF. The CDR3 DNA follows: TGTGCCACCAGTGATCCCCTAGCGGGGGGCACAGATACGCAGTATTTT.